The 9 T cell receptor beta chains presented below share a single source sample, sequenced in a study of CD8 T cells in Susac syndrome. A quantity of about 0.5 to 1 ug RNA underwent reverse transcription using random hexamers. MiXCR, applied by TCRdb to the immunoSEQ multiplex PCR reads, yields one record per CDR3 protein. The repertoire has approximately 120,000 distinct CDR3 sequences, 80% to 95% of them found once; the top ten carry 0.13% to 0.15%. The specimen sequenced was CD4+ T cells from PBMCs. The receptors originated from a human donor in good health.

The sample holds one count of this clonotype. This chain links TRBV7-2 with TRBJ1-6, with D perhaps matching TRBD1 (6 bases). This CDR3 has 15 amino acids. CDR1 is SGHTA and CDR2 is FQGNSA in the germline V gene. V lost 4 bases and J lost 7, with 14 bases in between. The CDR3 sequence: CASSSAGQTNSPLHF. The CDR3 DNA is TGTGCCAGCAGCTCGGCCGGACAGACAAATTCACCCCTCCACTTT.

The genes are TRBV6-2 or TRBV6-3 and TRBJ1-2; 7 nucleotides match TRBD1. This CDR3 spans 13 amino acids. Unmatched junction bases numbered 5, after V lost 6 bases and J lost 4 bases. CDR1 is MNHEY, CDR2 SVGEGT, per germline. CDR3 amino acids: CASSRDSSYGYTF. The CDR3 coding sequence is TGTGCCAGCAGCCGGGACAGCTCCTATGGCTACACCTTC.

This sequence joins TRBV20-1 and TRBJ2-2; 8 bases are shared with TRBD1. CDR3 length equals 16 residues. The trim removed 3 bases at V and 1 base at J, leaving 7 bases unmatched. The germline CDR1 and CDR2 sequences are DFQATT and SNEGSKA (reference sequence). The CDR3 here is CSARGIDRGNTGELFF. DNA for the CDR3: TGCAGTGCTAGGGGGATAGACAGGGGGAACACCGGGGAGCTGTTTTTT.

V and J are TRBV7-2 and TRBJ2-5, with TRBD2 matching over 9 bases. The CDR3 consists of 17 residues. CDR1 is SGHTA, CDR2 FQGNSA, per germline. The J segment lost 7 bases and the V segment lost 8 bases, leaving 20 bases of the junction unmatched. The CDR3 sequence: CASVSGASGRSVGTQYF. CDR3 nucleotides: TGTGCCAGCGTCAGCGGGGCGAGCGGGAGGTCTGTAGGGACCCAGTACTTC.

This clonotype was observed a handful of times. J is TRBJ2-7 and V is TRBV6-2 or TRBV6-3; D not resolved. Germline V gene lookup returns CDR1 MNHEY and CDR2 SVGEGT. The length of the CDR3 is 12 residues. The V end was cut by 4 bases, the J end by 1 base, with 5 bases between. The CDR3: CASSSGSYEQYF. CDR3 DNA sequence: TGTGCCAGCAGTTCTGGGTCCTACGAGCAGTACTTC.

Comments on this clonotype: One end of the junction does not line up with germline, which may come from a read error. This chain connects TRBV3-1 to TRBJ1-6; the D is unclear. The V gene's germline CDR1 is LGHDT and CDR2 YNNKEL (reference sequence). This CDR3 is 13 amino acids long. CDR3 protein: CAGSPPYNSPLHF. The CDR3 nucleotides read TGTGCCGGCAGCCCCCCCTATAATTCACCCCTCCACTTT.

The gene calls are TRBV7-2 and TRBJ2-1, with D unclear. Germline assignment: CDR1 SGHTA and CDR2 FQGNSA. V dropped 5 bases and J dropped 0 bases, with 8 bases sitting between them. This CDR3 region has 14 residues. The CDR3 loop is CASSPAVSYNEQFF. The CDR3 DNA sequence: TGTGCCAGCAGCCCTGCGGTCTCCTACAATGAGCAGTTCTTC.

The V and J genes are TRBV2 and TRBJ1-5; D ambiguous. The CDR3 loop spans 12 amino acids. V was clipped by 6 bases and J by 7 bases, with 10 bases between them. The V gene's germline CDR1 is SNHLY and CDR2 FYNNEI. The CDR3 sequence is CASSGEAQPQHF. Written as DNA, the CDR3 is TGTGCCAGCAGCGGAGAAGCGCAGCCCCAGCATTTT.

The chain carries TRBV2 and TRBJ2-1; the D call may be TRBD1 or TRBD2 (6 bases each). The CDR3 has 15 amino acids. V was clipped by 0 bases and J by 2 bases, with 8 bases between them. Germline V CDR1 and CDR2: SNHLY, FYNNEI. The CDR3 DNA reads as TGTGCCAGCAGTGAAGCGGGGGGCCCCTACAATGAGCAGTTCTTC. It yields the protein CASSEAGGPYNEQFF. Complete variable domain (other parts from reference TRBV2 and TRBJ2-1): EPEVTQTPSHQVTQMGQEVILRCVPISNHLYFYWYRQILGQKVEFLVSFYNNEISEKSEIFDDQFSVERPDGSNFTLKIRSTKLEDSAMYFCASSEAGGPYNEQFFGPGTRLTVL.